The rows below give T cell receptor beta chains drawn from one sample of a study of blood T cells in healthy people across ages. TCRdb re-derived calls from the 5' RACE reads in MiXCR, one entry per CDR3 protein. The data contain over a million distinct CDR3 sequences, approximately 39% of them singletons. The material sequenced was blood. These receptors were collected from a woman aged 18-29 years in good health. The CDR3 runs from the conserved cysteine through the conserved F or W. Each record gives: clone size, V gene, D gene, J gene, CDR3 DNA, CDR3 protein. A D gene is named only where the DNA matches it firmly. For some rows the clone size is stated as once, few or many, or as a class when expanded; others skip it.

>few|TRBV5-1|TRBD1|TRBJ2-1
TGCGCCAGCAGCACGGGACAGGGTTTGGATGAGCAGTTCTTC
CASSTGQGLDEQFF
>few|TRBV24-1|NA|TRBJ1-2
TGTGCCACCAGTGACCCCAATCATGGCTACACCTTC
CATSDPNHGYTF
>NA|TRBV9|NA|TRBJ1-1
TGTGCCAGCAGCGTAGCTCCAGGCGGGACTGAAGCTTTCTTT
CASSVAPGGTEAFF
>NA|TRBV2|TRBD1|TRBJ2-1
TGTGCCAGCAGCGTTCGGGACAGGGTTTTAAACAATGAGCAGTTCTTC
CASSVRDRVLNNEQFF
>NA|TRBV28|TRBD2|TRBJ2-7
TGTGCCACCGGGGAGGGGCAATCTGGGCAGTACTTC
CATGEGQSGQYF
>NA|TRBV28|TRBD1|TRBJ1-6
TGTGCCAGTAGTTCCCCGGACAGGCATAATTCACCCCTCCACTTT
CASSSPDRHNSPLHF
>NA|TRBV4-3|NA|TRBJ2-1
TGCGCCAGCAGCCAAGACTTCCGCCAGGGGCCGTACAATGAGCAGTTCTTC
CASSQDFRQGPYNEQFF
>few|TRBV20-1|NA|TRBJ2-1
TGCAGTGCTAGATTCTTAGCGGACCCCTACAATGAGCAGTTCTTC
CSARFLADPYNEQFF
>NA|TRBV9|NA|TRBJ1-5
TGTGCCAGCAGCGAGGATCCGGACGGTACCAATCAGCCCCAGCATTTT
CASSEDPDGTNQPQHF
>NA|TRBV4-3|NA|TRBJ2-1
TGCGCCAGCAGCCCCGGGGGCCAATACAATGAGCAGTTCTTC
CASSPGGQYNEQFF
>NA|TRBV15|TRBD1|TRBJ1-2
TGTGCCACCAGCAGGGGACAGATCTATGGCTACACCTTC
CATSRGQIYGYTF
>few|TRBV6-2/TRBV6-3|TRBD2|TRBJ2-4
TGTGCCAGCAGCATAGCGGGAGGGCACAATGAGCAGTACTTC
CASSIAGGHNEQYF
>once|TRBV2|NA|TRBJ2-3
TGTGCCAGCAGGGACGGGGCCCTGGCAGACTTACTCCCCACAGATACGCAGTATTTT
CASRDGALADLLPTDTQYF
>NA|TRBV6-9|NA|TRBJ2-7
TGTGCCAGCACCCAATTCGGGGGGCCGAGGTACAATGAGCAGTACTTC
CASTQFGGPRYNEQYF
>few|TRBV7-8|NA|TRBJ1-1
TGTGCCAGCACCCCCCGGACAAGCGGGGACACTGAAGCTTTCTTT
CASTPRTSGDTEAFF
>few|TRBV9|TRBD1|TRBJ1-1
TGTGCCAGCAGCGCCGGGACAGGGGGTAGAAGGTCTGAAGCTTTCTTT
CASSAGTGGRRSEAFF
>NA|TRBV7-2|NA|TRBJ2-3
TGTGCCAGCAGCTTCACTAGCAGGATAAGCACAGATACGCAGTATTTT
CASSFTSRISTDTQYF
>NA|TRBV7-9|NA|TRBJ2-1
TGTGCCAGCAGCTTTTTCACTAGCAGACACTATGAGCAGTTCTTC
CASSFFTSRHYEQFF
>once|TRBV15|NA|TRBJ1-2
TGTGCCGCCAGCGGAGAGCAGGGGAGTAACTATGGCTACACCTTC
CAASGEQGSNYGYTF
>once|TRBV5-4|NA|TRBJ1-2
TGTGCCAGCAGCCGCGAGGACGGTTATGGCTACACCTTC
CASSREDGYGYTF
>few|TRBV7-8|TRBD1|TRBJ2-7
TGTGCCAGCAGCTCCGCCGGGACAGGGATCGGCGAGCAGTACTTC
CASSSAGTGIGEQYF
>NA|TRBV4-3|NA|TRBJ2-2
TGCGCCAGCAGCCCAGAGAGCCCGAACACCGGGGAGCTGTTTTTT
CASSPESPNTGELFF
>few|TRBV19|NA|TRBJ2-7
TGTGCCAGTAGTGTGCTTCTAGCGCCTAGCTCCTACGAGCAGTACTTC
CASSVLLAPSSYEQYF
>NA|TRBV7-8|TRBD1|TRBJ1-4
TGTGCCAGCAGCTGGGGACAGCCTACAACTAATGAAAAACTGTTTTTT
CASSWGQPTTNEKLFF